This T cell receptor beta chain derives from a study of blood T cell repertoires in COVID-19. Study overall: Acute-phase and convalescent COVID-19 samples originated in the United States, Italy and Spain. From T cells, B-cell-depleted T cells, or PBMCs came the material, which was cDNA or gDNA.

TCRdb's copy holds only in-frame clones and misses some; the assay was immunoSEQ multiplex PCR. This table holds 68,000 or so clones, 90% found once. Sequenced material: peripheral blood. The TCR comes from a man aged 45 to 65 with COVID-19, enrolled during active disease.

In DNA, the CDR3 is TGTGCCAGCAGTGAGTACAACTACGAGCAGTACTTC. Its protein is CASSEYNYEQYF. The rearrangement uses TRBV6-1 and TRBJ2-7; D call uncertain. Germline CDR1 MNHNS, CDR2 SASEGT. CDR3 size: 12 residues. V dropped 3 bases and J dropped 3 bases, with 6 bases sitting between them.